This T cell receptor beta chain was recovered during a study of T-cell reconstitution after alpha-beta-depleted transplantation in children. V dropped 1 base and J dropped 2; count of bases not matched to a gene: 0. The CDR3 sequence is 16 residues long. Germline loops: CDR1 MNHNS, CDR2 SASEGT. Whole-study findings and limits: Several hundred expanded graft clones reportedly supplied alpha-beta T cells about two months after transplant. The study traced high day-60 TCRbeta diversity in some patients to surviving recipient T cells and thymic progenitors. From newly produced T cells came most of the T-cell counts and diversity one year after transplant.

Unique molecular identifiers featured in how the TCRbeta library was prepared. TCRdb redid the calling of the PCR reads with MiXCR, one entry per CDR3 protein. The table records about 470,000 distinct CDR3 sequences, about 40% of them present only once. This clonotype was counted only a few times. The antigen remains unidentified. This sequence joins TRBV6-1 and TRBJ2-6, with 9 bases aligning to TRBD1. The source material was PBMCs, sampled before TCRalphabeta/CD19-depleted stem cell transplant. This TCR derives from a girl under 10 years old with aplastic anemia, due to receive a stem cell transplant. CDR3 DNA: TGTGCCAGCAGTGAAGGGACAGGGGCTGGGGCCAACGTCCTGACTTTC. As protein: CASSEGTGAGANVLTF.